These 13 T cell receptor beta chains share one sample of origin, sequenced in a study of regulatory T cells in long-lasting Graves disease (dated by TCRdb to 2020 to 2022). Explained via the paper, the time point label denotes: newly diagnosed GD, antithyroid drugs for less than 3 months. RNA was extracted from PBMCs in TRIzol for both TCR sequencing and RNA sequencing. The library was prepared using multiplex PCR. This sample was sequenced with an Illumina HiSeq 4000. iRepertoire HTBI primers and Arm-PCR amplification of CDR3 regions were used to construct TCR beta libraries. The public sequencing data were trimmed at Q25 with fastp and processed into clonotypes with MiXCR by TCRdb, which kept only in-frame beta chains. Each CDR3 protein appears once, grouped with its most common genes and DNA. The sample yields some 600,000 distinct CDR3 sequences; roughly 16% were counted once. The ten largest account for more than 10% of the sample.

The sample also formed part of further work on T cells in Graves' hyperthyroidism and ophthalmopathy.

Here the sequenced sample was peripheral blood mononuclear cells (PBMCs), taken at new diagnosis, from a patient treated with antithyroid drugs. The receptors shown here come from a man aged 18 to 30 with Graves disease. Donor details come from another sample of the same person, matched by shared clones.

Ten or more counts support this clonotype. The chain has TRBV4-1 and TRBJ2-5; unclear D gene. The CDR3 spans 16 residues. V shed 0 bases and J shed 6 bases, with 17 bases lying between them. Germline CDR1 MGHRA, CDR2 YSYEKL. The CDR3 DNA reads as TGCGCCAGCAGCCAAGATCGCCCGGAGTTGGCCAAGACCCAGTACTTC. Translated: CASSQDRPELAKTQYF.

This clonotype was seen a few times. The chain recombines TRBV12-3 or TRBV12-4 with TRBJ2-7, with 7 bases identical to TRBD1. J lost 6 bases, V lost 3 bases, and 8 bases had no gene match. CDR3 length: 14 amino acids. This CDR3 is CASSFNRGRVEQYF. The CDR3 bases are TGTGCCAGCAGTTTCAACAGGGGTCGTGTCGAGCAGTACTTC.

This rearrangement joins TRBV20-1 to TRBJ2-1, with a possible D match to TRBD1 (6 bases). The CDR3 is made up of 13 amino acids. The germline V gene has CDR1 DFQATT and CDR2 SNEGSKA (reference sequence). The ends were cut back, 8 bases at V and 3 bases at J, with 14 bases in the middle. This CDR3 is CSTTGTSYNEQFF. The CDR3 coding sequence is TGCAGTACAACCGGGACAAGCTACAATGAGCAGTTCTTC.

The rearrangement uses TRBV4-1 and TRBJ2-7; TRBD2 aligns across 7 bases. CDR1 and CDR2 from the germline V gene are MGHRA and YSYEKL. The CDR3 runs 14 residues. V lost 0 bases and J lost 4; bases outside the gene matches: 3. The CDR3 reads CASSQDGREYEQYF. The DNA of the CDR3 is TGCGCCAGCAGCCAAGACGGGCGGGAGTACGAGCAGTACTTC.

This clonotype was recorded many times. The CDR3 here is CASSSAPGQGGHGAFF. DNA for the CDR3: TGTGCCAGCAGTTCGGCACCGGGACAGGGGGGACACGGAGCTTTCTTT. The chain uses TRBV6-2 or TRBV6-3 and TRBJ1-1; 11 nucleotides match TRBD1. Germline trimming cut 4 bases from V and 10 bases from J; bases unmatched to any gene: 14. This CDR3 contains 16 residues. Germline V lookup: CDR1 MNHEY, CDR2 SVGEGT.

The rearrangement joins TRBV11-3 to TRBJ2-3, with 14 bases lining up with TRBD2. V trimming: 3 bases; J trimming: 4 bases; junction bases outside the gene matches: 6. The length of the CDR3 is 17 residues. Per germline, CDR1 SGHNT and CDR2 YENEEA. In DNA form, the CDR3 reads TGTGCCAGCAGCTTTGGGACTAGCGGGAGTTCGGCAGATACGCAGTATTTT. Translation gives CASSFGTSGSSADTQYF.

At least ten counts were recorded for this clonotype. The V call is TRBV15, the J call TRBJ2-7, with a possible D match to TRBD2 (6 bases). Germline V gives CDR1 LNHNV, CDR2 YYDKDF (reference sequence). There are 15 residues in the CDR3. The germline V and J ends were trimmed by 0 bases and 2 bases, with 11 bases remaining between them. CDR3 bases: TGTGCCACCAGCAGAGATCGGCGGGGAACCTACGAGCAGTACTTC. Translation gives CATSRDRRGTYEQYF.

At least ten counts were recorded for this clonotype. The CDR3 region has the DNA TGTGCCAGCTCATCTTATTGGAGCGGAGGAGCCGGGGAGCTGTTTTTT. Translation gives CASSSYWSGGAGELFF. The genes are TRBV18 and TRBJ2-2, with D possibly being TRBD2 (5 bases). Germline V gene sequence: CDR1 KGHSH, CDR2 LQKENI. This CDR3 contains 16 residues. V dropped 5 bases and J dropped 6 bases, with 19 bases sitting between them.

The chain carries TRBV30 and TRBJ2-7; no definite D call. The V end lost 2 bases, the J end lost 0 bases, and 8 bases lay between the germline ends. CDR1 is GTSNPN, CDR2 SVGIG, per germline (reference sequence). The CDR3 is made up of 13 amino acids. CDR3: CAWSMTGSYEQYF. For the CDR3, the DNA is TGTGCCTGGAGTATGACGGGCTCCTACGAGCAGTACTTC.

This clonotype was seen many times. The chain combines TRBV20-1 with TRBJ2-7; D unclear. The CDR3 has 14 amino acids. V lost 2 bases, J lost 1 base, and 12 bases lay in between. The germline V gene has CDR1 DFQATT and CDR2 SNEGSKA (reference sequence). The CDR3 nucleotides read TGCAGTGCTAGACGACCCGACCATTCCTACGAGCAGTACTTC. It translates to CSARRPDHSYEQYF.

This clonotype was detected many times. The chain combines TRBV7-9 with TRBJ2-7, with D perhaps TRBD2 (5 bases). CDR1 is SEHNR and CDR2 is FQNEAQ in the germline V gene (reference sequence). This CDR3 is 15 amino acids long. Trimming removed 5 bases from V and 1 base from J, with 15 bases in between. CDR3 sequence: CASSPGEWGSYEQYF. The DNA for the CDR3 is TGTGCCAGCAGCCCTGGGGAGTGGGGTTCCTACGAGCAGTACTTC.

In this sample, this clonotype turned up a few times. The chain couples TRBV12-3 or TRBV12-4 to TRBJ2-1; TRBD2 aligns across 11 bases. Losses at the gene ends were 7 bases for V and 3 bases for J; bases not matched to a gene: 5. There are 15 residues in the CDR3. The DNA for the CDR3 is TGTGCCAGCATCTCGACTAGCGGGATCTACAATGAGCAGTTCTTC. Translating gives CASISTSGIYNEQFF.

The chain employs TRBV6-2 or TRBV6-3 and TRBJ2-2, with 8 bases aligning to TRBD2. This CDR3 has 15 amino acids. Germline CDR1 MNHEY, CDR2 SVGEGT. Losses at the gene ends were 0 bases for V and 9 bases for J; bases not matched to a gene: 6. CDR3 region: CASSYSTTGGRELFF. For the CDR3, the DNA is TGTGCCAGCAGTTACTCGACGACGGGAGGGAGGGAGCTGTTTTTT.